The clone carrying this T cell receptor beta chain was observed a few times. What it binds is unknown. TCRdb re-derived calls from the RT-PCR reads in MiXCR, one entry per CDR3 protein. This sample has roughly 710,000 distinct CDR3 sequences, with around 15% found just once. V dropped 5 bases and J dropped 6; count of bases not matched to a gene: 8. This CDR3 has 14 amino acids. The sample is drawn from a study of response to subunit inactivated influenza vaccine. Regarding the study as a whole: Authors suggested that a seasonal influenza vaccination recruits few new T cells each time.

The gene calls are TRBV12-3 or TRBV12-4 and TRBJ2-7; 9 nucleotides match TRBD1. This clonotype was obtained from a man aged 45-60 years who received an inactivated influenza vaccine. The starting material was PBMCs from blood, obtained 14 to 15 days before vaccination. CDR3 protein: CASSLGQGLSEQYF. CDR3 sequence (DNA): TGTGCCAGCAGTCTGGGACAGGGATTAAGCGAGCAGTACTTC.